The source of this TCR beta chain is a study of T cells after yellow fever vaccination. Study-wide context: Preparation used SMART-Seq v4 Ultra Low Input for the low-cell-number fractions. Study-level results: Weaker, the secondary response had a peak occurring faster, on day 5 versus 15. Subsequent to the booster, the majority of primary-vaccination clones reappeared (around 95% CD4, more than 70% CD8). Abundant clonotypes from the bulk population could get into FACS-sorted repertoires as contaminants.

The CDR3 sequence is 16 residues long. CDR1 is SGHKS and CDR2 is YYEKEE in the germline V gene (reference sequence). Trimming left V 1 base short and J 5 bases short, with 13 bases between. Using its own MiXCR run on the 5' RACE reads, TCRdb lists one record per CDR3 protein. Here the sample spans a few hundred thousand distinct CDR3 sequences, around 7% being singletons. This clonotype was detected a few times. Its antigen is not known. This sample comprised PBMCs, obtained more than 40 days after the first yellow fever vaccination. The chain combines TRBV5-5 with TRBJ1-6; tentatively, D is TRBD1 (6 bases). This clonotype was sampled from a young man who received the YFV17D yellow fever vaccine. The CDR3 nucleotides are TGTGCCAGCAGCTTGAATATACACAGGGATAATTCACCCCTCCACTTT. It specifies CASSLNIHRDNSPLHF.